The 18 T cell receptor beta chains below were found in one sample sequenced in a study of T cell responses to AZD1222 COVID-19 vaccine. TCRdb's table, derived via immunoSEQ multiplex PCR, lists solely in-frame clones and lacks some. The sample holds about 150,000 clones, roughly 90% seen once. This specimen was peripheral blood, taken on day 0 of AZD1222 vaccination. These receptors were taken from an adult in good health.

This clone was detected only once. This chain uses TRBV2 with TRBJ2-3, with D possibly TRBD2 on 6 matching bases. V gave up 7 bases and J gave up 5 bases, with 19 bases separating them. Germline lookup yields CDR1 SNHLY and CDR2 FYNNEI. CDR3 length equals 15 residues. The CDR3 nucleotides are TGTGCCAGCACCACTAGCCATACTGTTGGAGATACGCAGTATTTT. Translating gives CASTTSHTVGDTQYF. Full variable domain (outside the CDR3, taken from reference TRBV2 and TRBJ2-3): EPEVTQTPSHQVTQMGQEVILRCVPISNHLYFYWYRQILGQKVEFLVSFYNNEISEKSEIFDDQFSVERPDGSNFTLKIRSTKLEDSAMYFCASTTSHTVGDTQYFGPGTRLTVL.

This sequence joins TRBV19 and TRBJ2-3; no definite D call. CDR3 length: 14 amino acids. The germline V and J ends were trimmed by 5 bases and 2 bases, with 11 bases remaining between them. Germline CDR1 LNHDA, CDR2 SQIVND (reference sequence). CDR3 sequence reads: CASSEAPYTDTQYF. CDR3 nucleotides: TGTGCCAGTAGTGAGGCACCCTACACAGATACGCAGTATTTT.

In its sample, this clone was seen once. The chain uses TRBV9 and TRBJ1-5, with D possibly being TRBD1 (5 bases). V shed 2 bases and J shed 6 bases, with 12 bases lying between them. There are 14 residues in the CDR3. The germline CDR1 and CDR2 sequences are SGDLS and YYNGEE. The CDR3 DNA is TGTGCCAGCAGCGTTCAGGGTGACGGTCAGCCCCAGCATTTT. Amino acids: CASSVQGDGQPQHF.

This chain uses TRBV5-1 with TRBJ1-6; D gene unclear. The CDR3 runs to 15 residues. The V end was cut by 1 base, the J end by 11 bases, with 16 bases between. Germline CDR1 is SGHRS and CDR2 is YFSETQ. DNA of the CDR3: TGCGCCAGCAGCTTGCGGGTAACCAGGACTACACCCCTCCACTTT. This codes for CASSLRVTRTTPLHF.

There are a few counts of this clone. The chain recombines TRBV13 with TRBJ2-7; possibly TRBD1 or TRBD2 for D (6 bases each). V dropped 1 base and J dropped 1 base, with 14 bases sitting between them. The V gene's germline CDR1 is PRHDT and CDR2 FYEKMQ (reference sequence). The CDR3 length is 16 residues. The CDR3 reads CASSLEGGEASYEQYF. CDR3 nucleotides: TGTGCCAGCAGCTTAGAGGGGGGAGAAGCATCCTACGAGCAGTACTTC.

This clone was seen more than once but under ten times. The chain employs TRBV27 and TRBJ1-4; D uncertain. Germline values: CDR1 MNHEY, CDR2 SMNVEV (reference sequence). V gave up 3 bases and J gave up 8 bases, with 13 bases separating them. This CDR3 is built from 14 residues. The CDR3 loop is CASSFSQATEKLFF. The CDR3 region has the DNA TGTGCCAGCAGTTTCAGCCAGGCTACCGAAAAACTGTTTTTT.

This sequence joins TRBV2 and TRBJ2-2; 9 bases are a match to TRBD2. In germline, CDR1 is SNHLY, CDR2 FYNNEI. Germline trimming cut 6 bases from V and 0 bases from J; bases unmatched to any gene: 5. This CDR3 is built from 16 residues. The CDR3, as DNA: TGTGCCAGCAGGCCCACTAGCGGGTCGAACACCGGGGAGCTGTTTTTT. Its protein is CASRPTSGSNTGELFF.

The chain links TRBV7-8 to TRBJ2-5; D possibly matches TRBD1 or TRBD2 (5 bases each). Germline V lookup: CDR1 SGHVS, CDR2 FQNEAQ. The CDR3 spans 15 residues. Trimming pared 5 bases from V and 5 bases from J, leaving 18 bases between. CDR3 loop: CASSHPGEGLETQYF. In DNA, the CDR3 is TGTGCCAGCAGCCACCCCGGCGAGGGGTTGGAGACCCAGTACTTC.

This chain connects TRBV4-1 to TRBJ2-7; D is perhaps TRBD1 (6 bases). CDR1 MGHRA and CDR2 YSYEKL come from the germline V gene. The CDR3 totals 16 residues. V dropped 1 base and J dropped 3 bases, with 16 bases sitting between them. The CDR3 here is CASSQVGGGAGYEQYF. The CDR3 coding sequence is TGCGCCAGCAGCCAAGTGGGTGGGGGCGCAGGCTACGAGCAGTACTTC.

This clone was recorded a few times. The genes are TRBV5-1 and TRBJ2-2; D gene unclear. Per germline, CDR1 SGHRS and CDR2 YFSETQ. The CDR3 loop spans 13 amino acids. Trimming left V 4 bases short and J 6 bases short, with 10 bases between. The CDR3 nucleotides read TGCGCCAGCAGCGCCAATCTCGCCGGGGAGCTGTTTTTT. Residues: CASSANLAGELFF.

This chain joins TRBV4-1 and TRBJ2-5; 7 nucleotides line up with TRBD2. The CDR3 sequence is 16 residues long. Germline CDR1 is MGHRA and CDR2 is YSYEKL. V trimming: 2 bases; J trimming: 2 bases; junction bases outside the gene matches: 8. CDR3 in DNA: TGCGCCAGCAGCCAATTAGCGGGCGTTTCTCAAGAGACCCAGTACTTC. This codes for CASSQLAGVSQETQYF.

The V and J genes are TRBV9 and TRBJ2-7; D is uncertain. Between the trimmed V and J ends, which lost 0 bases and 1 base, there was a span of 8 bases. CDR1 is SGDLS and CDR2 is YYNGEE in the germline V gene. CDR3 length: 14 residues. The CDR3 protein is CASSVAIGSYEQYF. CDR3 DNA sequence: TGTGCCAGCAGCGTAGCAATAGGATCCTACGAGCAGTACTTC.

This clone was counted a single time. This chain joins TRBV4-1 and TRBJ1-1; 10 bases are shared with TRBD1. The V segment lost 5 bases and the J segment 2 bases; nucleotides outside the gene matches: 11. CDR3 length: 17 residues. CDR1 is MGHRA and CDR2 is YSYEKL in the germline V gene. CDR3 amino acids: CASSSGGTGEGNTEAFF. Here the CDR3 DNA reads TGCGCCAGCAGCTCCGGCGGGACAGGGGAAGGCAACACTGAAGCTTTCTTT.

This CDR3 reads CASSQVLKPKGQYF. CDR3 nucleotides: TGCGCCAGCAGCCAAGTTCTAAAACCGAAGGGGCAGTACTTC. The J gene is TRBJ2-7, the V gene TRBV4-1; no clear D. Germline-derived CDR1 and CDR2 are MGHRA and YSYEKL. The V gene lost 1 base and the J gene lost 9 bases, with 16 bases spanning the gap. This CDR3 contains 14 residues.

CDR3 sequence reads: CASSTFSGRAQETQYF. As DNA, the CDR3 is TGTGCCAGCAGTACATTTAGCGGGAGGGCCCAAGAGACCCAGTACTTC. The V gene is TRBV28, the J gene TRBJ2-5; TRBD2 matches 11 bases. Germline trimming cut 5 bases from V and 1 base from J; bases unmatched to any gene: 6. The CDR3 spans 16 residues. Looked up from germline, CDR1 is MDHEN and CDR2 is SYDVKM.

In nucleotides, the CDR3 is TGTGCCAGCAGCTTGACGAGCAAACCCTGGGAGACCCAGTACTTC. Its translation: CASSLTSKPWETQYF. The chain couples TRBV5-6 to TRBJ2-5; no clear D gene. This CDR3 is 15 amino acids long. CDR1 is SGHDT and CDR2 is YYEEEE in the germline V gene. V lost 1 base, J lost 5 bases, and 15 bases lay in between.

The chain's CDR3 is CASSQGAGEGAEQYF. CDR3 nucleotides: TGCGCCAGCAGCCAAGGCGCAGGGGAGGGGGCGGAGCAGTACTTC. The gene calls are TRBV4-1 and TRBJ2-7; D possibly uses TRBD1 or TRBD2 (7 bases each). The CDR3 spans 15 residues. With 1 base removed from V and 7 bases from J, the gap between germline ends came to 17 bases. CDR1 is MGHRA, CDR2 YSYEKL, per germline.

The CDR3 region is CASSHRLTLSGRPHSYEQYF. The CDR3 DNA is TGTGCCAGCAGCCACCGCTTAACCCTTAGCGGGAGACCCCACTCCTACGAGCAGTACTTC. This chain joins TRBV3-1 (or the pseudogene TRBV3-2) and TRBJ2-7, with TRBD2 identical over 9 bases. V shed 3 bases and J 0 bases; nucleotides not matched to a gene: 18. The CDR3 is made up of 20 amino acids. Germline V gene lookup returns CDR1 LGHDT and CDR2 YNNKEL (reference sequence).